The entry below describes one T cell receptor (beta chain). The antigen is unknown. Trimming cost V 6 bases and J 6 bases; bases outside gene matches: 7. Germline V gene data show CDR1 as LNHDA and CDR2 as SQIVND (reference sequence). CDR3 length equals 13 residues. Assay execution took place at the deep level. Original processing notes: Without quality scores, immunoSEQ junctional reads could not be filtered like full-length reads. Repertoires were generated with immunoSEQ multiplex PCR, while TCRdb's copy carries only in-frame clones and drops some. V and J calls and clone size come straight from that table; D and trimming were deduced from the DNA. The sample holds 1,500,000 or so clones, approximately 98.5% seen once. This sample is drawn from a study of shared clonotypes between healthy human individuals. General study results and limits: Estimated richness was generally greater in naive than memory subsets. The naive CD4 repertoires of several donors were compared, and around 4.9% of clonotypes were shared.

This TCR derives from a man aged 30-40 years in good health. The sequencing input was naive CD4+ T cells sorted from blood. The sample's subset: CD45RA+ positively selected. The V gene is TRBV19, the J gene TRBJ1-2; 7 positions match TRBD1. As DNA, the CDR3 is TGTGCCAGTAGCCGACAGGGTGGGGATGGCTACACCTTC. This sequence encodes CASSRQGGDGYTF.